This TCR beta chain appears in the sequencing data of a study of blood T cell repertoires in COVID-19. For the study at large: There were acute and convalescent COVID-19 samples, and they came from the United States, Italy and Spain. The cDNA or gDNA used as material had been derived from T cells, B-cell-depleted T cells, or PBMCs.

Per the study methods: Using reference gene primer amplification, nucleated cell counts were estimated. The method was immunoSEQ multiplex PCR; TCRdb's version includes in-frame clones alone and lacks a portion of them. That table gives V, J and clone size, and the DNA gave D and trimming. The sample gives a few hundred thousand clones, approximately 86% of which show up once; 2% to 2.5% is in the top ten. Specimen: peripheral blood. The source of this sequence is a woman in her thirties who had recovered from COVID-19.

The CDR3 here is CASSSPTGGGEKLFF. CDR3 bases: TGTGCCAGCAGTTCCCCGACAGGGGGAGGTGAAAAACTGTTTTTT. The V and J genes are TRBV6-5 and TRBJ1-4, with 9 bases matching TRBD1. V shed 4 bases and J 7 bases; nucleotides not matched to a gene: 7. CDR3 length: 15 residues. Germline values: CDR1 MNHEY, CDR2 SVGAGI.